The clone carrying this T cell receptor beta chain showed up just once. The sample originates from a study of T cell changes during pregnancy in multiple sclerosis. TCRdb's table, derived via immunoSEQ multiplex PCR, lists solely in-frame clones and lacks some. Of 50,000 to 65,000 clones listed, roughly 92% are singletons. Trimming took 6 bases from V and 5 from J; bases not matched to a gene: 9. Germline V gene lookup returns CDR1 SNHLY and CDR2 FYNNEI. The CDR3 has 15 amino acids. Specimen: CD8+ T cells from peripheral blood mononuclear cells, collected in the second trimester of pregnancy. The TCR originated in a female donor with multiple sclerosis, enrolled in a pregnancy study. J is TRBJ2-5 and V is TRBV2; 10 bases align to TRBD1. In DNA, the CDR3 is TGTGCCAGCAGGACAGGGGGCGCCCTTTTGGAGACCCAGTACTTC. This translates into CASRTGGALLETQYF. The full variable domain, in which reference TRBV2 and TRBJ2-5 provide the parts outside the CDR3, is EPEVTQTPSHQVTQMGQEVILRCVPISNHLYFYWYRQILGQKVEFLVSFYNNEISEKSEIFDDQFSVERPDGSNFTLKIRSTKLEDSAMYFCASRTGGALLETQYFGPGTRLLVL.